This T cell receptor (beta chain) is from a study of control samples from healthy donors and cancer patients (dated by TCRdb to 2020 to 2022). This clone was picked up a small number of times. It lacks a known antigen. Base qualities were left out, and no much larger clone turns up one base away. V is cut back by 0 bases and J by 5 bases, with 0 bases in the junction unmatched. The CDR3 holds 14 amino acids from the cysteine to the phenylalanine. Only the CDR3 part of the read is kept: 42 bases, read in frame from the first base. CDR1 and CDR2, looked up from the germline V gene, are MGHRA and YSYEKL. The library was obtained by the immunoSEQ multiplex PCR assay. TCRdb mirrors the immuneACCESS table, restricted to in-frame sequences. Some clones are absent from its copies; in checked studies, under half trace to an unresolved V gene, and the reason for the others is unknown. Counted in this sample were 400,000 to 450,000 clones; approximately 90% of them appeared once. The top ten hold more than 6% of the sample.

This clonotype originated in a man aged 40-50 years with head and neck cancer. The chain couples TRBV4-1 to TRBJ2-7, and TRBD1 aligns with 11 junction nucleotides. The sample was PBMCs. The encoded CDR3 is CASSQEGQGDEQYF. The nucleotide sequence reads as follows: TGCGCCAGCAGCCAAGAGGGACAGGGGGACGAGCAGTACTTC.